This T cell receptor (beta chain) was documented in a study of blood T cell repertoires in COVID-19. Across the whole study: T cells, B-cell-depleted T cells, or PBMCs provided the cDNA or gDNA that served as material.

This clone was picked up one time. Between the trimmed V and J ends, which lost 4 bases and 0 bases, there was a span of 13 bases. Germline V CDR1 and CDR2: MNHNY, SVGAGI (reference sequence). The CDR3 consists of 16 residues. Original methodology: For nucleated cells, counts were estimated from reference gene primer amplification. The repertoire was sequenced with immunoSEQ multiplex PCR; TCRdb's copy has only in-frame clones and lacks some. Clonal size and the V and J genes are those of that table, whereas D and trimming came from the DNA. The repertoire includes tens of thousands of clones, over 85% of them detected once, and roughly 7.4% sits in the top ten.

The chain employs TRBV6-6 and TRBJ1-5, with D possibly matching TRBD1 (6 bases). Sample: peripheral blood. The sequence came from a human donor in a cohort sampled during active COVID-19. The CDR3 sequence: CASSSFGQLSNQPQHF. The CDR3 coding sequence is TGTGCCAGCAGTTCCTTCGGACAGCTTAGCAATCAGCCCCAGCATTTT.